This T cell receptor (beta chain) was sequenced in a study of early T cells in non-severe SARS-CoV-2 infection listed by TCRdb under 2021. In the study overall: Because TCR sequencing was done on bulk RNA from unsorted whole blood, the alpha and beta chains could not be paired. Study-level results and caveats: VDJdb matching was skewed toward anti-spike CD8 responses, so virus-specific expansions were likely underestimated and private and CD4 specificities were missed.

From the germline V gene, CDR1 is SGHDN and CDR2 is FVKESK. V sheds 5 bases and J sheds 4 bases, leaving 17 bases between their ends. Spanning cysteine to phenylalanine, the CDR3 consists of 15 amino acids. The read is trimmed to its CDR3 DNA, 45 bases read in frame from base 1. Library preparation used 5' RACE. Sequenced on a NextSeq 500. The TCR library protocol attached unique molecular identifiers to individual cDNA molecules to correct for sequencing error and PCR bias. TCR alpha and beta chains were both sequenced, and the abundances of alpha and beta sequences in each sample were closely correlated with each other. Regarding the original processing steps: Decombinator V4 was used to annotate TCR sequences for V gene, J gene and CDR3. Expanded TCRs were defined as changing significantly between any two time points under a Poisson model with p below 0.0001. TCR abundances were normalised to the total number of TCRs sequenced per sample and expressed as counts per million. MAIT TCRs were defined by TRAV1-2 paired with TRAJ12, TRAJ20 or TRAJ33, and iNKT TCRs by TRAV10 paired with TRAJ18. VDJdb, accessed 1 November 2021, was searched for CMV, EBV and SARS-CoV-2 annotated TCRs, excluding TCRs annotated for multiple antigens. In TCRdb, the public reads were trimmed at Q25 with fastp and aligned with MiXCR, with productive beta chains retained. CDR3 protein duplicates are merged, each entry listing the most common genes and DNA. These V and J calls derive from TCRdb rather than the authors' analysis. In this sample the table shows about 80,000 distinct CDR3 sequences, about an eighth of which occur a single time. Of the sample, over 2.5% falls within the top ten clones.

This clonotype has ten or more counts. Its antigen has not been determined. No per-base quality is available; no much larger clone lies one base away. Set within a cohort of healthcare workers in London, UK, this nested case-control study involved weekly PCR testing of nasopharyngeal swabs along with blood sampling. Healthcare workers were recruited during the week of the UK lockdown, between 23 and 31 March 2020, and followed weekly for up to about 15 weeks. Recombination connected TRBV14 to TRBJ1-1; the D gene is possibly TRBD1, with 5 bases matching. Input material: whole blood. The sequence came from an adult who was a healthcare worker with PCR-confirmed SARS-CoV-2 infection or an uninfected control (not recorded which). At the DNA level, the sequence is TGTGCCAGCAGCATCTTGGCAGGGAAATCCACTGAAGCTTTCTTT. Its protein product is CASSILAGKSTEAFF. With all but the CDR3 taken from the reference TRBV14 and TRBJ1-1 genes, the full variable domain is: EAGVTQFPSHSVIEKGQTVTLRCDPISGHDNLYWYRRVMGKEIKFLLHFVKESKQDESGMPNNRFLAERTGGTYSTLKVQPAELEDSGVYFCASSILAGKSTEAFFGQGTRLTVV.